One sample yielded the 14 T cell receptor beta chains listed below, sequenced in a study of cytomegalovirus exposure and HLA in healthy donors. Generated by immunoSEQ multiplex PCR, the TCRdb table keeps only in-frame clones and is missing some. The sample includes tens of thousands of clones, 90% to 96% of them seen just once. Specimen: PBMCs. The receptors originated from a woman aged 18-35 years in good health and CMV-seronegative.

The chain joins TRBV19 to TRBJ2-7, with D uncertain. With 0 bases removed from V and 10 bases from J, the gap between germline ends came to 7 bases. The CDR3 sequence is 11 residues long. The germline V gene encodes CDR1 LNHDA and CDR2 SQIVND (reference sequence). CDR3 DNA sequence: TGTGCCAGTAGTATAGAGGGCAGACAGTACTTC. Amino acids: CASSIEGRQYF.

The chain recombines TRBV28 with TRBJ2-5, with 9 bases aligning to TRBD1. CDR1 is MDHEN and CDR2 is SYDVKM in the germline V gene. The V segment lost 8 bases and the J segment 5 bases; nucleotides outside the gene matches: 21. This CDR3 has 18 amino acids. The DNA of the CDR3 is TGTGCCAGCCCTCCGGGACAGGGTGGGCCATATCCAAGGGAGACCCAGTACTTC. This sequence encodes CASPPGQGGPYPRETQYF.

The CDR3 is CAWSEWDRGNQPQHF. DNA for the CDR3: TGTGCCTGGAGTGAATGGGACAGGGGCAATCAGCCCCAGCATTTT. This chain connects TRBV30 to TRBJ1-5; TRBD1 agrees at 9 bases. Germline CDR1 reads GTSNPN; CDR2 reads SVGIG (reference sequence). This CDR3 comprises 15 residues. V was pared by 1 base and J by 2 bases, with 3 bases of the junction left unmatched.

The chain carries TRBV28 and TRBJ1-1, with a possible D match to TRBD1 (6 bases). Germline CDR1 MDHEN, CDR2 SYDVKM. V lost 6 bases, J lost 3 bases, and 14 bases lay in between. CDR3 size: 14 residues. The CDR3 sequence is CASSNPGTYTEAFF. Here the CDR3 DNA reads TGTGCCAGCAGCAACCCAGGGACATACACTGAAGCTTTCTTT.

This clone was found once. V and J are TRBV30 and TRBJ1-1; no clear D. CDR3 size: 12 residues. The V end lost 3 bases, the J end lost 7 bases, and 12 bases lay between the germline ends. CDR1 is GTSNPN and CDR2 is SVGIG in the germline V gene (reference sequence). The CDR3 spells CAWRVVGGEAFF. CDR3 DNA sequence: TGTGCCTGGAGAGTGGTGGGAGGTGAAGCTTTCTTT.

The chain employs TRBV5-4 and TRBJ2-3; D might be TRBD1 (5 bases). Germline V lookup: CDR1 SGHNT, CDR2 YYREEE (reference sequence). V gave up 4 bases and J gave up 0 bases, with 15 bases separating them. This CDR3 region has 16 residues. The CDR3 here is CASSPLGRASTDTQYF. CDR3 DNA: TGTGCCAGCAGCCCCCTGGGCAGGGCTAGCACAGATACGCAGTATTTT.

The chain uses TRBV10-1 and TRBJ2-2; 11 bases align to TRBD2. With 3 bases clipped from V and 3 bases from J, the junction kept 0 bases outside the gene matches. CDR3 length: 15 residues. Germline CDR1 is WNHNN and CDR2 is SYGVQD (reference sequence). CDR3 bases: TGCGCCAGCAGTGAACTAGCGGGGGACACCGGGGAGCTGTTTTTT. Translated: CASSELAGDTGELFF.

The chain couples TRBV28 to TRBJ2-7; 9 positions match TRBD1. From germline, CDR1 is MDHEN and CDR2 SYDVKM. This CDR3 has 16 amino acids. J was trimmed by 2 bases and V by 5 bases; bases with no gene match: 10. CDR3 sequence (DNA): TGTGCCAGCAGTCCCCGCCCGGGACAGGGAACCTACGAGCAGTACTTC. Amino acid sequence: CASSPRPGQGTYEQYF.

The chain is built from TRBV7-3 and TRBJ2-5; 10 nucleotides align to TRBD2. Germline values: CDR1 SGHTA, CDR2 FQGTGA. V lost 5 bases to trimming and J lost 5 bases; unmatched junction nucleotides: 8. The CDR3 sequence is 15 residues long. As DNA, the CDR3 is TGTGCCAGCAGCCCCACTAGCGGGGTTTTCGAGACCCAGTACTTC. Residues: CASSPTSGVFETQYF.

Turning to this clone: Here the CDR3 omits its conserved ending phenylalanine or tryptophan, so a read error is the likely source. It is unclear where the CDR3 begins or ends on the DNA, so no DNA is shown, and the CDR3 is as TCRdb lists it. The V and J genes are TRBV28 and TRBJ2-7; the D call TRBD2 from the table was never checked on the DNA. Both ends counted, the CDR3 spans 13 residues. CDR1 MDHEN and CDR2 SYDVKM come from the germline V gene. CDR3 in amino acids: CASSSPPALGIPL.

The CDR3 sequence: CASSPAGATNEKLFF. The DNA for the CDR3 is TGTGCCAGCAGCCCGGCAGGGGCCACTAATGAAAAACTGTTTTTT. The chain recombines TRBV11-2 with TRBJ1-4, with D possibly TRBD1 on 6 matching bases. V was cut by 5 bases and J by 2 bases, with 12 bases left in between. The CDR3 loop spans 15 amino acids. Per germline, CDR1 SGHAT and CDR2 FQNNGV.

The J gene is TRBJ1-4, the V gene TRBV5-1; D is ambiguous. Germline assignment: CDR1 SGHRS and CDR2 YFSETQ. The CDR3 is made up of 14 amino acids. V lost 0 bases, J lost 5 bases, and 8 bases lay in between. The CDR3 DNA sequence: TGCGCCAGCAGCTTGGGTGGAGGGAATGAAAAACTGTTTTTT. As protein: CASSLGGGNEKLFF.

J is TRBJ1-2 and V is TRBV11-2; 8 nucleotides agree with TRBD1. This CDR3 contains 15 residues. Germline CDR1 and CDR2: SGHAT and FQNNGV. With 4 bases clipped from V and 6 bases from J, the junction kept 10 bases outside the gene matches. This CDR3 is CASSSDRTGFDGYTF. The CDR3 DNA follows: TGTGCCAGCAGCTCCGACCGGACAGGGTTTGATGGCTACACCTTC.

The chain couples TRBV30 to TRBJ2-1; TRBD1 is a possible D gene (7 bases). The CDR3 totals 14 residues. Germline-derived CDR1 and CDR2 are GTSNPN and SVGIG (reference sequence). V was trimmed by 3 bases and J by 0 bases, leaving 9 bases between them. The CDR3 loop reads CAWSQGGSYNEQFF. The CDR3, as DNA: TGTGCCTGGAGCCAGGGGGGCTCCTACAATGAGCAGTTCTTC.